One sample yielded the 21 T cell receptor beta chains listed below, sequenced in a study of tumor-infiltrating lymphocytes in localized non-small cell lung cancer. Sequenced by immunoSEQ multiplex PCR; TCRdb stores in-frame clones only, minus some. The table has 9,500 to 10,000 clones, about 70% seen once. The sample consisted of lung tumor tissue. Receptors originate from a human donor with non-small cell lung cancer.

The chain carries TRBV7-9 and TRBJ2-7; either TRBD1 or TRBD2 may supply D (5 bases each). The V and J ends lost 4 bases and 1 base respectively, with 17 bases between them. This CDR3 has 16 residues. Germline V gives CDR1 SEHNR, CDR2 FQNEAQ (reference sequence). CDR3 nucleotide sequence: TGTGCCAGCAGCTCCCCACGGGGCAGGGCTTCCTACGAGCAGTACTTC. Encoded protein: CASSSPRGRASYEQYF.

The chain has TRBV2 and TRBJ2-1; 9 bases fit TRBD1. The CDR3 consists of 14 residues. Unmatched junction bases numbered 6, after V lost 7 bases and J lost 5 bases. The germline V gene has CDR1 SNHLY and CDR2 FYNNEI. Written as DNA, the CDR3 is TGTGCCAGCAAGGGGGGGACAGGGCACAATGAGCAGTTCTTC. Amino acids: CASKGGTGHNEQFF.

The chain combines TRBV9 with TRBJ2-1, with 9 bases matching TRBD1. The V segment lost 0 bases and the J segment 8 bases; nucleotides outside the gene matches: 6. The CDR3 covers 15 residues. CDR1 is SGDLS and CDR2 is YYNGEE in the germline V gene. This CDR3 reads CASSVGGTGRDEQFF. DNA of the CDR3: TGTGCCAGCAGCGTAGGAGGGACAGGGAGGGATGAGCAGTTCTTC. Full variable domain (missing parts from reference TRBV9 and TRBJ2-1): DSGVTQTPKHLITATGQRVTLRCSPRSGDLSVYWYQQSLDQGLQFLIQYYNGEERAKGNILERFSAQQFPDLHSELNLSSLELGDSALYFCASSVGGTGRDEQFFGPGTRLTVL.

The chain joins TRBV15 to TRBJ1-5, with 9 nucleotides matching TRBD1. The CDR3 has 16 residues. Per germline, CDR1 LNHNV and CDR2 YYDKDF (reference sequence). The trim removed 3 bases at V and 2 bases at J, leaving 5 bases unmatched. The DNA for the CDR3 is TGTGCCACCAGCAGGGGACAGGGCCATGGCAATCAGCCCCAGCATTTT. Amino acids: CATSRGQGHGNQPQHF.

The chain joins TRBV6-1 to TRBJ1-3; D remains ambiguous. This CDR3 comprises 14 residues. CDR1 MNHNS and CDR2 SASEGT come from the germline V gene. V lost 5 bases and J 0 bases, leaving 8 bases between the germline ends. The CDR3 coding sequence is TGTGCCAGCAGTTGGGGAAGCTCTGGAAACACCATATATTTT. This encodes CASSWGSSGNTIYF.

The sample holds a few counts of this clone. J is TRBJ1-5 and V is TRBV6-6, with D maybe TRBD1 (5 bases). The CDR3 runs 14 residues. V lost 0 bases, J lost 6 bases, and 9 bases lay in between. In germline, CDR1 is MNHNY, CDR2 SVGAGI (reference sequence). The CDR3: CASSYSSGGQPQHF. CDR3 sequence (DNA): TGTGCCAGCAGTTACTCCTCCGGGGGTCAGCCCCAGCATTTT.

Only a few counts were recorded for this clone. This sequence joins TRBV6-1 and TRBJ2-7; a possible D gene is TRBD2 (6 bases). Germline CDR1 and CDR2: MNHNS and SASEGT. V was clipped by 3 bases and J by 5 bases, with 14 bases between them. The CDR3 runs 14 residues. The CDR3 protein is CASSETIRGNEQYF. CDR3 coding DNA: TGTGCCAGCAGTGAGACCATTCGGGGGAACGAGCAGTACTTC.

The CDR3 reads CASSLGDRGFMNTEAFF. The CDR3 region has the DNA TGCGCCAGCAGCTTGGGGGACAGGGGGTTCATGAACACTGAAGCTTTCTTT. This chain uses TRBV5-1 with TRBJ1-1, with 11 bases lining up with TRBD1. The V and J ends lost 0 bases and 0 bases, in that order; junction bases with no gene match: 4. The V gene's germline CDR1 is SGHRS and CDR2 YFSETQ. This CDR3 comprises 17 residues. Full variable domain (missing parts from reference TRBV5-1 and TRBJ1-1): KAGVTQTPRYLIKTRGQQVTLSCSPISGHRSVSWYQQTPGQGLQFLFEYFSETQRNKGNFPGRFSGRQFSNSRSEMNVSTLELGDSALYLCASSLGDRGFMNTEAFFGQGTRLTVV.

The chain uses TRBV7-9 and TRBJ2-7, with TRBD1 matching over 9 bases. V shed 7 bases, J shed 6 bases, and the junction held 1 base outside the gene matches. The CDR3 covers 11 residues. Germline CDR1 SEHNR, CDR2 FQNEAQ (reference sequence). The CDR3 DNA reads TGTGCCAGCACGACAGGGGGCGAGCAGTACTTC. Translated: CASTTGGEQYF.

The chain joins TRBV5-6 to TRBJ1-2, with D possibly matching TRBD1 (5 bases). The CDR3 extends over 12 amino acids. V was shortened by 4 bases and J by 7 bases, with 11 bases between the two germline ends. Germline CDR1 reads SGHDT; CDR2 reads YYEEEE. The CDR3 reads CASSATGRGYTF. CDR3 bases: TGTGCCAGCAGCGCCACGGGACGTGGCTACACCTTC. Full variable domain (remainder filled in from reference TRBV5-6 and TRBJ1-2): DAGVTQSPTHLIKTRGQQVTLRCSPKSGHDTVSWYQQALGQGPQFIFQYYEEEERQRGNFPDRFSGHQFPNYSSELNVNALLLGDSALYLCASSATGRGYTFGSGTRLTVV.

The chain employs TRBV5-1 and TRBJ2-5; 10 nucleotides align to TRBD2. In germline, CDR1 is SGHRS, CDR2 YFSETQ. After removal of 4 bases from V and 2 bases from J, the junction contained 8 bases not matched to a gene. The CDR3 runs 16 residues. CDR3 in DNA: TGCGCCAGCAGCCCTTCTAGCGGGGGAGTGCAAGAGACCCAGTACTTC. Protein sequence: CASSPSSGGVQETQYF.

The count of this clone is one. J is TRBJ1-1 and V is TRBV4-2; D might be TRBD1 (5 bases). Germline lookup yields CDR1 LGHNA and CDR2 YNFKEQ. Trimming removed 1 base from V and 1 base from J, with 10 bases in between. This CDR3 comprises 15 residues. This CDR3 reads CASSQARGTNTEAFF. CDR3 coding DNA: TGTGCCAGCAGCCAAGCACGGGGGACGAACACTGAAGCTTTCTTT.

The rearrangement uses TRBV10-3 and TRBJ1-5; D perhaps matches TRBD1 (6 bases). V was cut by 11 bases and J by 0 bases, with 17 bases left in between. The CDR3 is 15 residues long. Germline assignment: CDR1 ENHRY and CDR2 SYGVKD. The DNA of the CDR3 is TGTGCCTCAGCGGCGGGACACCTTAGCAATCAGCCCCAGCATTTT. Its protein is CASAAGHLSNQPQHF.

This clone occurred once. The V gene is TRBV27, the J gene TRBJ1-4, with 7 positions matching TRBD1. The CDR3 length is 15 residues. The V and J ends lost 5 bases and 4 bases, in that order; junction bases with no gene match: 7. Germline values: CDR1 MNHEY, CDR2 SMNVEV (reference sequence). The CDR3 DNA follows: TGTGCCAGCAGTAGAAGGGGGACAGTTAATGAAAAACTGTTTTTT. This encodes CASSRRGTVNEKLFF.

The chain joins TRBV5-1 to TRBJ2-5; tentative D call: TRBD2 (5 bases). Trimming took 3 bases from V and 5 from J, leaving 17 bases between them. This CDR3 region has 15 residues. CDR1 is SGHRS and CDR2 is YFSETQ in the germline V gene. The CDR3 DNA follows: TGCGCCAGCAGCTCGGCCTTGAGGGCTGTGGAGACCCAGTACTTC. Its translation is CASSSALRAVETQYF.

The chain has TRBV7-9 and TRBJ2-5, with D unresolved. Trimming removed 7 bases from V and 2 bases from J, with 8 bases in between. This CDR3 is 12 amino acids long. Germline-derived CDR1 and CDR2 are SEHNR and FQNEAQ (reference sequence). CDR3 sequence reads: CASTRTQETQYF. The CDR3, as DNA: TGTGCCAGCACCAGGACGCAAGAGACCCAGTACTTC.

V gene TRBV7-2 combines with J gene TRBJ1-3; D possibly corresponds to TRBD1 (5 bases). Germline V gene sequence: CDR1 SGHTA, CDR2 FQGNSA. The CDR3 loop spans 13 amino acids. Trimming left V 1 base short and J 8 bases short, with 9 bases between. Here the CDR3 DNA reads TGTGCCAGCAGCTTAGTCGGGGGAGACACCATATATTTT. Protein product: CASSLVGGDTIYF.

The J gene is TRBJ2-5, the V gene TRBV4-2, with a tentative D call TRBD2 (6 bases). The germline V gene encodes CDR1 LGHNA and CDR2 YNFKEQ. The length of the CDR3 is 15 residues. V shed 0 bases and J shed 1 base, with 9 bases lying between them. The CDR3 DNA reads as TGTGCCAGCAGCCAAGAGGGGGGAATCCAAGAGACCCAGTACTTC. Its translation: CASSQEGGIQETQYF.

The CDR3 bases are TGTGCCACCAGCAGACGATCTAGGGGCGCGAATCAGCCCCAGCATTTT. Its protein product is CATSRRSRGANQPQHF. This rearrangement joins TRBV15 to TRBJ1-5; perhaps TRBD1 as D (5 bases). Germline CDR1 LNHNV, CDR2 YYDKDF (reference sequence). V was cut by 2 bases and J by 4 bases, with 15 bases left in between. This CDR3 is 16 amino acids long.

This chain joins TRBV21-1 and TRBJ1-6; no DNA check was done on the table's D call, TRBD1. TRBV21-1 is designated a pseudogene. CDR3 size: 17 residues. The CDR3 sequence: CASSKGTAVSYNSPLHF. The CDR3 nucleotides are TGTGCCAGCAGCAAAGGGACAGCTGTCTCCTATAATTCACCCCTCCACTTT.

The chain joins TRBV7-9 to TRBJ1-2; TRBD1 aligns across 10 bases. Trimming took 1 base from V and 3 from J; bases not matched to a gene: 5. The CDR3 loop spans 16 amino acids. CDR1 and CDR2 (germline): SEHNR, FQNEAQ (reference sequence). CDR3 bases: TGTGCCAGCAGCTTAGGAGGACAGGGGGTCTACTATGGCTACACCTTC. Translation: CASSLGGQGVYYGYTF.